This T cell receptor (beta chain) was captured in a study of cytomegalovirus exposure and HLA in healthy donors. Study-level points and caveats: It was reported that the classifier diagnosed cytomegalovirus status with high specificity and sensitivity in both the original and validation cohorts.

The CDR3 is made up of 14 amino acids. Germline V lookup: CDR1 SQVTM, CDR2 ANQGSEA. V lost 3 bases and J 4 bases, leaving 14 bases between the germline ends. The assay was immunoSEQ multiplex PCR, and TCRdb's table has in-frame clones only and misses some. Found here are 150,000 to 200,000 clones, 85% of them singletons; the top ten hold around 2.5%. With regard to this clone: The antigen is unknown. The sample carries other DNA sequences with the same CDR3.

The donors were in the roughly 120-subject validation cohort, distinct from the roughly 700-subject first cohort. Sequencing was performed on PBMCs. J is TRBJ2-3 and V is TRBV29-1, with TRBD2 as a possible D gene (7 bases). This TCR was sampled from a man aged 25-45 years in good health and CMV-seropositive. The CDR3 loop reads CSVEGGAGADTQYF. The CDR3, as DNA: TGCAGCGTTGAGGGGGGGGCCGGGGCAGATACGCAGTATTTT.